The T cell receptor (beta chain) under discussion was sequenced for a study of neurological immune-mediated disorders. Healthy controls comprised blood bank volunteers in Maryland, USA. Libraries used 2 million unsorted PBMCs kept frozen in RNAlater. This clonotype was counted at least ten times. Per germline, CDR1 SGHAT and CDR2 FQNNGV. The CDR3 extends over 16 amino acids. V was clipped by 4 bases and J by 2 bases; unmatched bases: 8. The cDNA was synthesized by means of template-switch 5'RACE, which was carried out with 10-nucleotide random UMIs. Every sequencing run returned over 170 million TCR-beta sequences, which were derived from 15-18 subjects. TCRdb ran MiXCR on the 5' RACE reads and lists one entry per CDR3 protein. The sample contains about 50,000 distinct CDR3 sequences, 16% of which appear only once.

The sample taken for sequencing was PBMCs. The source of this sequence is a man in his fifties or sixties in good health. The V gene is TRBV11-2, the J gene TRBJ1-3, with TRBD1 matching 7 bases. CDR3 protein: CASSWEGGAPGNTIYF. The CDR3 bases are TGTGCCAGCAGCTGGGAAGGGGGCGCCCCTGGAAACACCATATATTTT.